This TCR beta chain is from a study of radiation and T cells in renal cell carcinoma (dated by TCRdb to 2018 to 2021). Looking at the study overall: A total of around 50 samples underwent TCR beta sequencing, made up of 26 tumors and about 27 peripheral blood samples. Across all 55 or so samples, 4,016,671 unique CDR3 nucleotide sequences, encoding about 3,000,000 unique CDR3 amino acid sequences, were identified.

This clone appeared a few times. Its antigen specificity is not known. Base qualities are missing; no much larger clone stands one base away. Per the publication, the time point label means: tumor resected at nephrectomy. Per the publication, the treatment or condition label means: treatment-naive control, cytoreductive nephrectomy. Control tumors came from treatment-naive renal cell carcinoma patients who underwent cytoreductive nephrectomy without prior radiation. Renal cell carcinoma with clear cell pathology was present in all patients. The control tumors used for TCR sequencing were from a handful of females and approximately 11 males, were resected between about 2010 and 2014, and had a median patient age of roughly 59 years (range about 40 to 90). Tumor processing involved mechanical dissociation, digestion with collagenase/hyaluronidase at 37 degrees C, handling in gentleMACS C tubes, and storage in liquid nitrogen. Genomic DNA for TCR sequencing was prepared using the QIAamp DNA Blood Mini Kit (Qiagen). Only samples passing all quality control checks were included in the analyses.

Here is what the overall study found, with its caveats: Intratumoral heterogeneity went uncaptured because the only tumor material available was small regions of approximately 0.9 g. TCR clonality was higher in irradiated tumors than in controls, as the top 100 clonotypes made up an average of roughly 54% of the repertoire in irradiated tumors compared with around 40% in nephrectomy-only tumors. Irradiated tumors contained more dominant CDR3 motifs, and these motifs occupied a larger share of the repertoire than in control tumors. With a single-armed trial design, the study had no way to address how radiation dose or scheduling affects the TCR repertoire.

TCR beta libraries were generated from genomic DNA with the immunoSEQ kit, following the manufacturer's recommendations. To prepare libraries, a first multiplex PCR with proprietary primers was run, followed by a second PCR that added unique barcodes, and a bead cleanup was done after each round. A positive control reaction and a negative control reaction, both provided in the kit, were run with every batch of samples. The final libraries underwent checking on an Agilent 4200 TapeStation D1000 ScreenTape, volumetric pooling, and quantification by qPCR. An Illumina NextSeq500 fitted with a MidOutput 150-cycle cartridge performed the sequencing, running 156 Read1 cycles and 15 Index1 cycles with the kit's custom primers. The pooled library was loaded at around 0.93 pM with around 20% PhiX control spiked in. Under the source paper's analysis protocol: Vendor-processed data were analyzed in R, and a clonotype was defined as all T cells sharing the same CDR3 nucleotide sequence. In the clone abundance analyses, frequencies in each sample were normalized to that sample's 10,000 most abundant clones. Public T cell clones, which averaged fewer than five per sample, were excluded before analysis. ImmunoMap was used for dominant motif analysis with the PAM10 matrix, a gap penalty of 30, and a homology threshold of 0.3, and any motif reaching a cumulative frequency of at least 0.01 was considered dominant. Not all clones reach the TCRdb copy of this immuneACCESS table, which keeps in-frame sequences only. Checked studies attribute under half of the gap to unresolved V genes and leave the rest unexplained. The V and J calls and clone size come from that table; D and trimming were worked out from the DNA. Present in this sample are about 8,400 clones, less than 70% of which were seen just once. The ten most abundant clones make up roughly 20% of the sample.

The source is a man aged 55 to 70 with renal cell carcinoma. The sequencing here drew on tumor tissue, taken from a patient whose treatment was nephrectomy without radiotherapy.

The CDR3 region has the sequence CASSPGTAGVGYTF. The DNA sequence is given as TGTGCCAGCAGTCCCGGGACAGCAGGGGTGGGCTACACCTTC. The sequence is built from TRBV6-5 and TRBJ1-2; TRBD1 agrees with 7 junctional bases. The CDR3 spans 14 residues, from the cysteine through the phenylalanine. Just the 42-base CDR3 DNA is kept, in frame starting at base 1. The germline V gene specifies MNHEY as CDR1 and SVGAGI as CDR2. The V end gives up 5 bases and the J end 8 bases, leaving 11 bases in the junction not matched to a gene.